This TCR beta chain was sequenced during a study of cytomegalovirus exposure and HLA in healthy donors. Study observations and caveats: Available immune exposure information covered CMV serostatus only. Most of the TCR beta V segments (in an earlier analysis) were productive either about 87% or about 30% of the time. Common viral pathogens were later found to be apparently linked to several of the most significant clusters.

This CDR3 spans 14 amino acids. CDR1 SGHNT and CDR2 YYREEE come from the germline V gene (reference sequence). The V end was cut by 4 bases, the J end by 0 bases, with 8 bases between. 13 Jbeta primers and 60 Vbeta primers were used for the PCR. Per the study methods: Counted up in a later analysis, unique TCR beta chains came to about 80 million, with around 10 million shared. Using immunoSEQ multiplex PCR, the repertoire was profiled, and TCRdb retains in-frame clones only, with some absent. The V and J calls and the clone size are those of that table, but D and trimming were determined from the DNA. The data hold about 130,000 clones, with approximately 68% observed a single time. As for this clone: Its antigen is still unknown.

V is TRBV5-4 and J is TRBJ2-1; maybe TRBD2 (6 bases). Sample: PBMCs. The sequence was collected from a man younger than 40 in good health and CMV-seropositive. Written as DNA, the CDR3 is TGTGCCAGCAGCCCCGGGAGCTCCTACAATGAGCAGTTCTTC. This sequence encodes CASSPGSSYNEQFF.